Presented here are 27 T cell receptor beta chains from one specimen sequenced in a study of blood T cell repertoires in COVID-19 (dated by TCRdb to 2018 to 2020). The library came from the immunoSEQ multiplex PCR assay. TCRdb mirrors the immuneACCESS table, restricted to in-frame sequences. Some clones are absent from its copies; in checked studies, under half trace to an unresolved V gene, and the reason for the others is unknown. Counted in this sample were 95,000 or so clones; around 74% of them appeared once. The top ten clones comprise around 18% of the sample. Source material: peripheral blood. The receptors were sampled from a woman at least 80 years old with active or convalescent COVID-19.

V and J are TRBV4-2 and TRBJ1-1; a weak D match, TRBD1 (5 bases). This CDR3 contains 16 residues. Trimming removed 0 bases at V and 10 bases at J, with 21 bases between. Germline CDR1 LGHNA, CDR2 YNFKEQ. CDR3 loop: CASSQEAAGQVFGAFF. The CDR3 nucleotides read TGTGCCAGCAGCCAAGAAGCTGCGGGGCAGGTCTTTGGAGCTTTCTTT.

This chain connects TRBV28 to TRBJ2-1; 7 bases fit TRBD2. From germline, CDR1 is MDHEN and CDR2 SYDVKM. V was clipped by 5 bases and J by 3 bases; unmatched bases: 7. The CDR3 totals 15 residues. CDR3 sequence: CASSAAGPLYNEQFF. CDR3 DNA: TGTGCCAGCAGTGCAGCGGGACCCCTCTACAATGAGCAGTTCTTC.

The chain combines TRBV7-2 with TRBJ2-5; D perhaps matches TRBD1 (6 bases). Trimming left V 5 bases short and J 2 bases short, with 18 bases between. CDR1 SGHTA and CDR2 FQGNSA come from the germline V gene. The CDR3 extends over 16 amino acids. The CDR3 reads CASSLTRRTGQETQYF. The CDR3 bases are TGTGCCAGCAGCCTAACCCGCCGAACAGGGCAAGAGACCCAGTACTTC.

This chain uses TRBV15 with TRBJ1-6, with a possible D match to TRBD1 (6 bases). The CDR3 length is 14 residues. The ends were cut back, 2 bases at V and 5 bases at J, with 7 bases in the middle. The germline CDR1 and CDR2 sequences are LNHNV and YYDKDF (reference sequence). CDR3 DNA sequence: TGTGCCACCAGCAGACAGGGGAATAATTCACCCCTCCACTTT. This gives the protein CATSRQGNNSPLHF.

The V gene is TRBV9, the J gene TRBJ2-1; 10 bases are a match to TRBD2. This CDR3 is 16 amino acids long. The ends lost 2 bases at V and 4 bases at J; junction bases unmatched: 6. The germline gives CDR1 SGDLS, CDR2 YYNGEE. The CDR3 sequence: CASSVLGTSEYNEQFF. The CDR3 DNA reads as TGTGCCAGCAGCGTCCTTGGGACTAGCGAATACAATGAGCAGTTCTTC.

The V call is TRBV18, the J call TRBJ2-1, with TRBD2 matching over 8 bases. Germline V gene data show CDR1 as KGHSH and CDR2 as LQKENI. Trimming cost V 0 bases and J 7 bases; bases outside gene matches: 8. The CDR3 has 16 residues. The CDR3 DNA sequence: TGTGCCAGCTCACCACCTCTGGCGGGAGGAGGGAATGAGCAGTTCTTC. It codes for CASSPPLAGGGNEQFF.

The CDR3 spells CASSFPGSSGYTF. In nucleotides, the CDR3 is TGTGCCAGCAGCTTCCCAGGGTCTTCTGGCTACACCTTC. This chain connects TRBV7-8 to TRBJ1-2; tentative D call: TRBD1 (5 bases). The germline gives CDR1 SGHVS, CDR2 FQNEAQ. Between the trimmed V and J ends, which lost 3 bases and 7 bases, there was a span of 12 bases. The CDR3 consists of 13 residues.

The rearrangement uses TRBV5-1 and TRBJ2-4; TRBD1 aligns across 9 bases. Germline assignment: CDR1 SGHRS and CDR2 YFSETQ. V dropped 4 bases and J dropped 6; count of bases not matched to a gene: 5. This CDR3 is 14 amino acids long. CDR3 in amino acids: CASSVGTGRNIQYF. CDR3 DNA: TGCGCCAGCAGCGTCGGGACAGGGCGAAACATTCAGTACTTC.

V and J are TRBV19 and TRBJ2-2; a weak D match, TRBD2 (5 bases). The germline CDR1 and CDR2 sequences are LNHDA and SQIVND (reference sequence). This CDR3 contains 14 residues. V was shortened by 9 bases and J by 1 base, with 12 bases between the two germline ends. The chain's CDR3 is CASIRSGNTGELFF. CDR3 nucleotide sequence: TGTGCCAGCATCAGGAGCGGGAACACCGGGGAGCTGTTTTTT.

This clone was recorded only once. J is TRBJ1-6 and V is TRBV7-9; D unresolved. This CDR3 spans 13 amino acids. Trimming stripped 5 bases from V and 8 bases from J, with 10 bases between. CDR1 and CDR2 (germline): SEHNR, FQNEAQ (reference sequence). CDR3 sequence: CASSPASDSPLHF. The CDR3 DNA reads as TGTGCCAGCAGCCCCGCCTCGGATTCACCCCTCCACTTT.

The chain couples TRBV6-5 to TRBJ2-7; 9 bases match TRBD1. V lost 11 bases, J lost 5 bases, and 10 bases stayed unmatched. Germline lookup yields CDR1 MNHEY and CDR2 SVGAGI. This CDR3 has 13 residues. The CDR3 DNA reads TGTGCCGCAGCGGACAGGGGTAAGGACGAGCAGTACTTC. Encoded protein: CAAADRGKDEQYF.

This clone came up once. Here the CDR3 reads CAISGLAGDSGANVLTF. CDR3 DNA sequence: TGTGCCATCAGCGGACTAGCGGGAGATTCTGGGGCCAACGTCCTGACTTTC. V is TRBV10-3 and J is TRBJ2-6; the match to TRBD2 covers 13 bases. J was trimmed by 1 base and V by 6 bases; bases with no gene match: 3. Germline values: CDR1 ENHRY, CDR2 SYGVKD. This CDR3 is 17 amino acids long.

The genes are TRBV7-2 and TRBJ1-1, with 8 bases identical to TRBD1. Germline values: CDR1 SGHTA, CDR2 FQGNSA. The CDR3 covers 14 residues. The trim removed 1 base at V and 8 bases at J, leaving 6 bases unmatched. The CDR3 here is CASSLESRGREAFF. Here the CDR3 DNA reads TGTGCCAGCAGCTTAGAATCCAGGGGGCGGGAAGCTTTCTTT.

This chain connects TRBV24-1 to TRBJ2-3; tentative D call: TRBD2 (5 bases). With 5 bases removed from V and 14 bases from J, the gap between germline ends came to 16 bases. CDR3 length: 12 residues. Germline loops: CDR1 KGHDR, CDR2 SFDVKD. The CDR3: CATSVHDGDPYF. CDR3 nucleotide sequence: TGTGCCACCAGTGTCCATGACGGGGATCCGTATTTT.

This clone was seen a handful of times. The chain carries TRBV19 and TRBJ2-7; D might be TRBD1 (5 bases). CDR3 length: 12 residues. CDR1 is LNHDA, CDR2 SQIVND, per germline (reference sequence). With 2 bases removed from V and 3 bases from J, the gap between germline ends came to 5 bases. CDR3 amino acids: CASSIRGYEQYF. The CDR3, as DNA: TGTGCCAGTAGTATAAGGGGCTACGAGCAGTACTTC.

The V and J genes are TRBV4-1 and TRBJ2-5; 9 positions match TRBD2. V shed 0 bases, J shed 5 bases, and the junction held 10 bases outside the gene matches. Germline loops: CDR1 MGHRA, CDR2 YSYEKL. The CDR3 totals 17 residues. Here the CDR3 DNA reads TGCGCCAGCAGCCAAGATGCGTTGGCGGGAGGGCAGGAGACCCAGTACTTC. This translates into CASSQDALAGGQETQYF.

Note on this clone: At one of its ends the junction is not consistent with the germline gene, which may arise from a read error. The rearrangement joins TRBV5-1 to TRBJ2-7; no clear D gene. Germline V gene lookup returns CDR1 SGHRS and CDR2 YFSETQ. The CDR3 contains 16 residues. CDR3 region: CASSFGPRKNSYEQYF. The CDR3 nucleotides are TGTGCCAGCAGCTTTGGGCCGAGAAAGAACTCCTACGAGCAGTACTTC.

The CDR3 DNA reads TGTGCCAGCAGTGGGCATTTTTATGGAAACACCATATATTTT. Residues: CASSGHFYGNTIYF. The chain is built from TRBV2 and TRBJ1-3; no definite D call. V gave up 4 bases and J gave up 3 bases, with 10 bases separating them. From germline, CDR1 is SNHLY and CDR2 FYNNEI. The CDR3 runs 14 residues. Based on the CDR3 plus reference TRBV2 and TRBJ1-3, the full variable domain is EPEVTQTPSHQVTQMGQEVILRCVPISNHLYFYWYRQILGQKVEFLVSFYNNEISEKSEIFDDQFSVERPDGSNFTLKIRSTKLEDSAMYFCASSGHFYGNTIYFGEGSWLTVV.

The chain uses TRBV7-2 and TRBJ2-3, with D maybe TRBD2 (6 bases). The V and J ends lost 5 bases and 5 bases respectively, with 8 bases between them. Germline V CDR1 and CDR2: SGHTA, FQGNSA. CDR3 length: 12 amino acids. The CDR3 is CASSRLVDTQYF. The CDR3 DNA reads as TGTGCCAGCAGCAGACTAGTAGATACGCAGTATTTT.

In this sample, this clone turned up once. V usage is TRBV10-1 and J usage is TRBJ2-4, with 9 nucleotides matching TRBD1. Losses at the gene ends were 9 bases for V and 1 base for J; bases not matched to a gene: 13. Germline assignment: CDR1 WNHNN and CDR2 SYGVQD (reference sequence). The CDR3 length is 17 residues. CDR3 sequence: CARGVYRGRRAKNIQYF. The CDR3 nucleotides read TGCGCCAGAGGAGTTTACAGGGGGCGAAGGGCCAAAAACATTCAGTACTTC.

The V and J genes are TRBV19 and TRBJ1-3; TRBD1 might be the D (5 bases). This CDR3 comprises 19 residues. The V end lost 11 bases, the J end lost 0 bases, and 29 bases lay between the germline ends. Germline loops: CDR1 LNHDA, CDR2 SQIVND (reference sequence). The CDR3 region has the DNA TGTGCCCACGGGGGAATGTCACTAAACGACAGTTCCTCTGGAAACACCATATATTTT. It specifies CAHGGMSLNDSSSGNTIYF.

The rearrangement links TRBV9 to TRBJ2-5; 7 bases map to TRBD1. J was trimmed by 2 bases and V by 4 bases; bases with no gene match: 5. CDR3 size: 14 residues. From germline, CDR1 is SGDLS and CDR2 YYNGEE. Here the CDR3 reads CASSTTGIQETQYF. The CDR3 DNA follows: TGTGCCAGCAGCACGACAGGGATACAAGAGACCCAGTACTTC.

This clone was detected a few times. CDR3 nucleotides: TGTGCCACCAGTGACAACAGGGGCCAAGAGACCCAGTACTTC. As protein: CATSDNRGQETQYF. V usage is TRBV24-1 and J usage is TRBJ2-5; 7 nucleotides align to TRBD1. Per germline, CDR1 KGHDR and CDR2 SFDVKD. The CDR3 sequence is 14 residues long. J lost 1 base, V lost 4 bases, and 2 bases had no gene match.

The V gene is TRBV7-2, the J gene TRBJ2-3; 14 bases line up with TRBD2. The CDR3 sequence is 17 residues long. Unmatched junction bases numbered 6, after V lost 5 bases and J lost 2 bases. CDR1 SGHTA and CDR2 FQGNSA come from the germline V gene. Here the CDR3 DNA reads TGTGCCAGCAGCCGTGGGACTAGCGGGAGTTACACAGATACGCAGTATTTT. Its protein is CASSRGTSGSYTDTQYF.

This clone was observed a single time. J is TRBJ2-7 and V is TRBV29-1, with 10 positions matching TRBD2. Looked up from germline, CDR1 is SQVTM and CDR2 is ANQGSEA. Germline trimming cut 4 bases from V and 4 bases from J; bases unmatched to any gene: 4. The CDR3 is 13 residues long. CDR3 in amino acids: CSVGRGLAYEQYF. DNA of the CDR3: TGCAGCGTTGGAAGGGGACTAGCGTACGAGCAGTACTTC.

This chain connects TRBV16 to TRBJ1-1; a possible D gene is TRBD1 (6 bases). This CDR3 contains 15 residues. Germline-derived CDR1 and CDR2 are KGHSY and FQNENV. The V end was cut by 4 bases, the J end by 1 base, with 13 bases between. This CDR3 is CASSPKWGQNTEAFF. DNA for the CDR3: TGTGCCAGCAGCCCAAAGTGGGGGCAGAACACTGAAGCTTTCTTT.

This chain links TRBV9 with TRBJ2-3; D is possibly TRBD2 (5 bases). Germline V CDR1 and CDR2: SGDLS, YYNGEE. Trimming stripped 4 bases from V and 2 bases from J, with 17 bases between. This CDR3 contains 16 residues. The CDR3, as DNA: TGTGCCAGCAGCAATCAGGAGGCGAGAGCCACAGATACGCAGTATTTT. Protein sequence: CASSNQEARATDTQYF. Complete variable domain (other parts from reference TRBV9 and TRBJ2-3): DSGVTQTPKHLITATGQRVTLRCSPRSGDLSVYWYQQSLDQGLQFLIQYYNGEERAKGNILERFSAQQFPDLHSELNLSSLELGDSALYFCASSNQEARATDTQYFGPGTRLTVL.